The source of this T cell receptor (beta chain) is a study of blood T cell repertoires in COVID-19. Study details: Samples representing acute and convalescent COVID-19 were sourced from the United States, Italy and Spain.

Original methodology: Reference gene primer amplification gave nucleated cell count estimates. Profiled with immunoSEQ multiplex PCR; TCRdb holds only in-frame clones, not every one. Clone size and V and J calls were adopted from that table, with D and trimming inferred from the DNA. The table lists fewer than 30,000 clones, about nine tenths of them singletons. Germline values: CDR1 LGHDT, CDR2 YNNKEL (reference sequence). V dropped 0 bases and J dropped 11 bases, with 11 bases sitting between them. This CDR3 is 13 amino acids long. The chain joins TRBV3-1 (or the pseudogene TRBV3-2) to TRBJ1-5, with D possibly matching TRBD1 (5 bases). The clonotype was recovered from a human donor in a cohort sampled during active COVID-19. Sample: peripheral blood. The CDR3 coding sequence is TGTGCCAGCAGCCAAGAGGGGGGGTGGGCCCAGCATTTT. Residues: CASSQEGGWAQHF.